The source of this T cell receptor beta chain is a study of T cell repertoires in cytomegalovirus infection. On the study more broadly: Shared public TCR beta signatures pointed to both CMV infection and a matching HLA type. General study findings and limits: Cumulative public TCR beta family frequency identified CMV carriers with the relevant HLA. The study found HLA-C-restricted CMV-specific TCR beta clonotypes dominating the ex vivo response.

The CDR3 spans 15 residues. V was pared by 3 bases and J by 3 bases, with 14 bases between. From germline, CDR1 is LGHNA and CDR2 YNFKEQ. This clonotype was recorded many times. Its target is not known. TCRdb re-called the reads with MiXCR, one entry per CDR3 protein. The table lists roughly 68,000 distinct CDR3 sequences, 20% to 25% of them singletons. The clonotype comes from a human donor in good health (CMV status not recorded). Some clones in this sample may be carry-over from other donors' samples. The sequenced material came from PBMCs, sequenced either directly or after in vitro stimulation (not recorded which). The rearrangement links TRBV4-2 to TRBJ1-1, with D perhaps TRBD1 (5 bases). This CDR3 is CASSHHSGHYTEAFF. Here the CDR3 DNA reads TGTGCCAGCAGCCACCACTCAGGACACTACACTGAAGCTTTCTTT.